This T cell receptor beta chain is from a study of blood T cells in healthy people across ages. General study results and limits: Unknown donor CMV status possibly confounded expanded clonotype changes.

In regard to this clonotype: Its specificity is not known.

A second roughly 6 to 12 cycle PCR used barcoded and J-beta primers. A single record per CDR3 protein comes from TCRdb applying MiXCR to the 5' RACE reads. Of 550,000 to 600,000 distinct CDR3 sequences in the sample, about 45% were seen once. This CDR3 has 16 amino acids. Germline V lookup: CDR1 KGHSH, CDR2 LQKENI. The V gene lost 0 bases and the J gene lost 5 bases, with 16 bases spanning the gap. Material: blood. This chain links TRBV18 with TRBJ1-1; D is ambiguous. The clonotype comes from a man aged 80 or over in good health. Here the CDR3 DNA reads TGTGCCAGCTCACCACCCAACCGGGGTAGTCCTACTGAAGCTTTCTTT. This encodes CASSPPNRGSPTEAFF.